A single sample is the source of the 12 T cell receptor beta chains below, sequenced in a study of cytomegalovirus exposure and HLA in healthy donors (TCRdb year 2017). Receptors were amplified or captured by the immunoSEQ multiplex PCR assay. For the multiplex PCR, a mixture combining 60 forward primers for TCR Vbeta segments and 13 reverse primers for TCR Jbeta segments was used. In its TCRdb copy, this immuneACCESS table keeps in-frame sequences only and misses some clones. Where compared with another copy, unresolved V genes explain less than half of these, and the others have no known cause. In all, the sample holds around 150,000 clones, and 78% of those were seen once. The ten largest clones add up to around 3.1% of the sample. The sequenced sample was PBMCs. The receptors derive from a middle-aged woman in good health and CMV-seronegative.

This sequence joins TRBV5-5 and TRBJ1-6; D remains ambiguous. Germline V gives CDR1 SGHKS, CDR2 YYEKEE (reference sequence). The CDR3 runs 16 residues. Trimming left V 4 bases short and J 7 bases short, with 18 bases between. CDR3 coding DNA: TGTGCCAGCAGCCCCATCCTTGGAGGAGGCAATTCACCCCTCCACTTT. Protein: CASSPILGGGNSPLHF.

DNA of the CDR3: TGTGCCAGCAGCTTACACGGGGGCTACACCTTC. Its protein product is CASSLHGGYTF. The rearrangement joins TRBV7-9 to TRBJ1-2, with D hard to call. This CDR3 is 11 amino acids long. Germline V gene data show CDR1 as SEHNR and CDR2 as FQNEAQ (reference sequence). The V gene lost 2 bases and the J gene lost 8 bases, with 6 bases spanning the gap.

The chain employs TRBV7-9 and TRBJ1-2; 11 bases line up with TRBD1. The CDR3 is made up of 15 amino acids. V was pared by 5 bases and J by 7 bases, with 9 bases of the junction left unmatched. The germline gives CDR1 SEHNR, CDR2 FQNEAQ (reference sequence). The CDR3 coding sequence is TGTGCCAGCAGCATCCGGGACAGGGGGATCGGTGGCTACACCTTC. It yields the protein CASSIRDRGIGGYTF.

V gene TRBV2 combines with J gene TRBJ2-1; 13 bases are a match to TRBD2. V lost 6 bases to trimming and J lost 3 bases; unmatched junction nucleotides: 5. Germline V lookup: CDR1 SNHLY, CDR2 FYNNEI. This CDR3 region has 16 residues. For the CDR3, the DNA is TGTGCCAGCAGACCGACTAGCGGGGGGAACTACAATGAGCAGTTCTTC. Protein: CASRPTSGGNYNEQFF.

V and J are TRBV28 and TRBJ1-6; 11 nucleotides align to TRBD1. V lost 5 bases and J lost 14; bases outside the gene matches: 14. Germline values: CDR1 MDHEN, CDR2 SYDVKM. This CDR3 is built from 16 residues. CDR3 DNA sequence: TGTGCCAGCAGTCTTTGGACAGGGGGCGCATCAAGGACCCTCCACTTT. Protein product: CASSLWTGGASRTLHF. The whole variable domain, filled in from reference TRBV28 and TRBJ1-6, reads DVKVTQSSRYLVKRTGEKVFLECVQDMDHENMFWYRQDPGLGLRLIYFSYDVKMKEKGDIPEGYSVSREKKERFSLILESASTNQTSMYLCASSLWTGGASRTLHFGNGTRLTVT.

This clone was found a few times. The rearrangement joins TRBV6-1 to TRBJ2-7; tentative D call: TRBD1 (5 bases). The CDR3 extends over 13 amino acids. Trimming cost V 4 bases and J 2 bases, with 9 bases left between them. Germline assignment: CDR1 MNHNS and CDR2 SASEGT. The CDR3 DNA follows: TGTGCCAGCAGTGCCAGGGAAACCTACGAGCAGTACTTC. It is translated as CASSARETYEQYF.

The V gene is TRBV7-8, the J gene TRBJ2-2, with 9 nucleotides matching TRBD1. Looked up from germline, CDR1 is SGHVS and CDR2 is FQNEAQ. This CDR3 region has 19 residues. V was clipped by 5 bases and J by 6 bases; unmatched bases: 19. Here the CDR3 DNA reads TGTGCCAGCAGCCCCCGAAGGGTCCCGGGACAGGGCAAATCCGGGGAGCTGTTTTTT. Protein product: CASSPRRVPGQGKSGELFF. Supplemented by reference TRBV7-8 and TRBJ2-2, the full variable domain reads GAGVSQSPRYKVAKRGQDVALRCDPISGHVSLFWYQQALGQGPEFLTYFQNEAQLDKSGLPSDRFFAERPEGSVSTLKIQRTQQEDSAVYLCASSPRRVPGQGKSGELFFGEGSRLTVL.

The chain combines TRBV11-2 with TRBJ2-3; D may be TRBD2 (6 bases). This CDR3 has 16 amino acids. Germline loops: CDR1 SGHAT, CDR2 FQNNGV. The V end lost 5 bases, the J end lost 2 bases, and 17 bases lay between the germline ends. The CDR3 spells CASSPVARGYTDTQYF. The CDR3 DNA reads TGTGCCAGCAGCCCCGTCGCGCGGGGATACACAGATACGCAGTATTTT.

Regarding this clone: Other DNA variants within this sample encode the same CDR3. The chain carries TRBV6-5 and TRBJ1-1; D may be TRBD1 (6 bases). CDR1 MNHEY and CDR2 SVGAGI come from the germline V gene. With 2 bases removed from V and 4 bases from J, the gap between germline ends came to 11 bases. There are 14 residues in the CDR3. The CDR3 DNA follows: TGTGCCAGCAGTTACCAACAGGGCGGCACTGAAGCTTTCTTT. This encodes CASSYQQGGTEAFF.

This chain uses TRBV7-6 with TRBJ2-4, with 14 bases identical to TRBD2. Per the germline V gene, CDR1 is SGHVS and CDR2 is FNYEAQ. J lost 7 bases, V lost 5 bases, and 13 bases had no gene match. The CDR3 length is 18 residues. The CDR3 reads CASSRLAGGFSGINIQYF. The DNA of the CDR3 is TGTGCCAGCAGCCGACTAGCGGGGGGGTTCTCAGGGATCAACATTCAGTACTTC. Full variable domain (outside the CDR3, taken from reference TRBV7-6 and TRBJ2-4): GAGVSQSPRYKVTKRGQDVALRCDPISGHVSLYWYRQALGQGPEFLTYFNYEAQQDKSGLPNDRFSAERPEGSISTLTIQRTEQRDSAMYRCASSRLAGGFSGINIQYFGAGTRLSVL.

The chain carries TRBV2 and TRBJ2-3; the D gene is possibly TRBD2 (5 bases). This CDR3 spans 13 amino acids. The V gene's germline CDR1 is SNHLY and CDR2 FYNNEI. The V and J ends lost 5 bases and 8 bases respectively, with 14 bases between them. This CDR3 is CASSSEGLGTQYF. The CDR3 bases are TGTGCCAGCAGTTCCGAGGGCCTGGGTACGCAGTATTTT. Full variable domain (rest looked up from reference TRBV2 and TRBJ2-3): EPEVTQTPSHQVTQMGQEVILRCVPISNHLYFYWYRQILGQKVEFLVSFYNNEISEKSEIFDDQFSVERPDGSNFTLKIRSTKLEDSAMYFCASSSEGLGTQYFGPGTRLTVL.

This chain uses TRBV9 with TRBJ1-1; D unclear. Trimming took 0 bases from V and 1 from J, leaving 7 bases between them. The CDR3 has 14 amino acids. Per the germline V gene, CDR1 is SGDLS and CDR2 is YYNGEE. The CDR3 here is CASSVDWRNTEAFF. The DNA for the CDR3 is TGTGCCAGCAGCGTAGATTGGAGGAACACTGAAGCTTTCTTT.